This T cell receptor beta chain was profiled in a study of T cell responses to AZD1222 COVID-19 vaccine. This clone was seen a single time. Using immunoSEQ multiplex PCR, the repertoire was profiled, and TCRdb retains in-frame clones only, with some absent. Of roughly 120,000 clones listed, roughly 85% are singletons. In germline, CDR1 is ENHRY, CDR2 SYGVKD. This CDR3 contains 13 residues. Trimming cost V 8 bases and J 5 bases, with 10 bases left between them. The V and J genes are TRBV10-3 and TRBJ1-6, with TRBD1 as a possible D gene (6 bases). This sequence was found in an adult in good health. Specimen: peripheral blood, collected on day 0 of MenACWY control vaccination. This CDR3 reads CAIRDINNSPLHF. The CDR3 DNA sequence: TGTGCCATCCGGGACATCAATAATTCACCCCTCCACTTT.